This T cell receptor (beta chain) derives from a study of spatial heterogeneity in lung cancer (dated by TCRdb to the late 2010s). With regard to the full study: The donors were more than 60 patients from the lung TRACERx cohort who had early-stage, untreated non-small cell lung cancer. Nonsynonymous mutation counts, determined by whole-exome sequencing of tumor tissue, were related to features of the TCR repertoire. In the raw uncorrected reads, each unique combination of TCR and UMI appeared more than ten times on average. Follow-up PBMC samples were sequenced whenever available, and the median time to follow-up was roughly 22 months after resection. Both alpha and beta chains were TCR-sequenced in a few hundred tumor regions, some 64 matched nontumor lung samples and roughly 50 PBMC samples obtained at surgery. In non-small cell lung cancer, the study quantitatively compared TCR alpha and beta repertoires across several tumor regions, matched nontumor lung, and blood. Beta-chain transcripts were consistently detected in greater numbers than alpha-chain transcripts, which likely reflected higher beta-chain transcript abundance. The investigation overall reported the following: Ubiquitous expanded tumor TCRs showed up in blood more often at tumor resection than at routine follow-up. Confirming at a functional level the hypothesis that regional TCRs recognize regional mutations was considered to require additional single-cell paired TCR alpha and beta sequencing. Comparisons of baseline and follow-up blood repertoires included only around 13 patients.

Sample time point, as interpreted from the label and publication: blood at routine non-recurrence follow-up after resection. Without any cell sorting, TCR sequencing was performed on whole RNA extracted either from tumor and nontumor lung tissue or from cryopreserved PBMC samples. Patients were selected for TCR sequencing only if sufficient RNA was available from at least two tumor regions. From its cysteine to its phenylalanine, the CDR3 spans 16 amino acids. The only DNA kept is the CDR3, 48 bases in frame from the first base. The germline ends are 19 bases apart after V is trimmed by 2 bases and J by 5 bases. From the germline V gene, CDR1 is SNHLY and CDR2 is FYNNEI. This clonotype was recorded many times. Its specific antigen is unknown. Within one base of it there is no much larger clone, and no base qualities were kept. Libraries were made using 5' RACE. TCRdb lists the instrument as NextSeq 500. In the TCR library protocol, a unique molecular identifier was attached to each TCR cDNA molecule so that PCR and sequencing errors could be corrected. In the original analysis: TCR identification, UMI-based error correction and CDR3 extraction were all carried out with Decombinator tools. TCRs above a frequency of 2 per 1,000, corresponding to the top 1% of the tumor frequency distribution, were defined as expanded. Rényi diversity was computed with the R vegan package after subsampling each repertoire 100 times to 5,000 TCRs. CDR3 similarity networks were built from amino acid triplet string-kernel similarity, connecting CDR3s with pairwise similarity above 0.82. The public sequencing data were trimmed at Q25 with fastp and processed into clonotypes with MiXCR by TCRdb, which kept only in-frame beta chains. Entries are consolidated by CDR3 protein sequence, retaining the most common genes and DNA. TCRdb, rather than the study authors, made the V and J calls. The sample table holds 25,000 to 30,000 distinct CDR3 sequences, of which around 5.8% were seen once. The top ten constitute roughly a fifth of the sample.

The clonotype was recovered from a male donor with early-stage non-small cell lung cancer. The material was PBMCs, obtained at follow-up. In this chain, TRBV2 is recombined with TRBJ2-7; the D gene is possibly TRBD1 or TRBD2, each agreeing over 6 bases. The sequence in DNA is TGTGCCAGCAGTGAAATTGAAGGGGGGATTCGAGACGAGCAGTACTTC. Its translation is CASSEIEGGIRDEQYF.